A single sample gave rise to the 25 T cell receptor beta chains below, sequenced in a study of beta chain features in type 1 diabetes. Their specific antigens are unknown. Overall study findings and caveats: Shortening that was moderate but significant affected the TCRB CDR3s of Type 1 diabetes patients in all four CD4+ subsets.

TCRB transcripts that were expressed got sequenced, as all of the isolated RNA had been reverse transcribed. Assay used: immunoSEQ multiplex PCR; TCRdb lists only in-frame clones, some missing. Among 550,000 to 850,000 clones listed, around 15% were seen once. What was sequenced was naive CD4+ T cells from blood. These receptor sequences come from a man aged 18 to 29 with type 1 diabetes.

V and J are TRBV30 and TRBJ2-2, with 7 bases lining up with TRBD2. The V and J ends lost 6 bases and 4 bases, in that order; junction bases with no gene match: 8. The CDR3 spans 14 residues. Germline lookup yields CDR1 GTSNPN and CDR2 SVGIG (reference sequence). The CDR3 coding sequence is TGTGCCTGCCGCCGGGGGGATGCCACCGGGGAGCTGTTTTTT. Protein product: CACRRGDATGELFF. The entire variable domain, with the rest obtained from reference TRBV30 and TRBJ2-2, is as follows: SQTIHQWPATLVQPVGSPLSLECTVEGTSNPNLYWYRQAAGRGLQLLFYSVGIGQISSEVPQNLSASRPQDRQFILSSKKLLLSDSGFYLCACRRGDATGELFFGEGSRLTVL.

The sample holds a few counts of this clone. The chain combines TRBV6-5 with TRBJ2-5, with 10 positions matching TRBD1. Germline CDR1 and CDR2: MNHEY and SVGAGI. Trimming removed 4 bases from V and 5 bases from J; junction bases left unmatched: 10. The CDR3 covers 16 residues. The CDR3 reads CASSSRDRGVVETQYF. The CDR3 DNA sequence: TGTGCCAGCAGTTCCCGGGACAGGGGCGTGGTGGAGACCCAGTACTTC.

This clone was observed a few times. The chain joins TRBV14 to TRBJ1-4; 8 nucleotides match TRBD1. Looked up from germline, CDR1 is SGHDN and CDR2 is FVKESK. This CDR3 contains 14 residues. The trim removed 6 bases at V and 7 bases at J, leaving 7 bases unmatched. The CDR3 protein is CASRRGQGVEKLFF. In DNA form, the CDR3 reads TGTGCCAGCAGACGTGGACAGGGAGTTGAAAAACTGTTTTTT.

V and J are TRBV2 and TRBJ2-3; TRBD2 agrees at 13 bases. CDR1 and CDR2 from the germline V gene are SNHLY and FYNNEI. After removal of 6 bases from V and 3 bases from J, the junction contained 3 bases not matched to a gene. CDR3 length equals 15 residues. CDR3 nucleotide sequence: TGTGCCAGCAGGGAGACTAGCGGGGGGACAGATACGCAGTATTTT. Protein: CASRETSGGTDTQYF.

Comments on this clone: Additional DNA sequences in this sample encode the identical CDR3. CDR3 amino acids: CSVAGLNTEAFF. CDR3 DNA: TGCAGCGTTGCTGGGTTAAACACTGAAGCTTTCTTT. The rearrangement links TRBV29-1 to TRBJ1-1; no clear D. The V end was cut by 4 bases, the J end by 2 bases, with 8 bases between. The CDR3 is 12 residues long. Germline V gene lookup returns CDR1 SQVTM and CDR2 ANQGSEA.

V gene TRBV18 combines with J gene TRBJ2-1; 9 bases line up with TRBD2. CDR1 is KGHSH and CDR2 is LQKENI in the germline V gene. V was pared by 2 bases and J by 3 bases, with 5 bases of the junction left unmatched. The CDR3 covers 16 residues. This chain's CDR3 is CASSPGGTSNYNEQFF. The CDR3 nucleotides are TGTGCCAGCTCACCAGGTGGGACTAGCAACTACAATGAGCAGTTCTTC.

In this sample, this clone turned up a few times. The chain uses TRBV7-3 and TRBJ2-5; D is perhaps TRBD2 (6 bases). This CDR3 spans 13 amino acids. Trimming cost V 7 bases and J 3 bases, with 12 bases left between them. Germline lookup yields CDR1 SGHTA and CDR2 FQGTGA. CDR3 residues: CASTPGLEETQYF. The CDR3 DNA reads TGTGCCAGCACCCCGGGACTCGAAGAGACCCAGTACTTC.

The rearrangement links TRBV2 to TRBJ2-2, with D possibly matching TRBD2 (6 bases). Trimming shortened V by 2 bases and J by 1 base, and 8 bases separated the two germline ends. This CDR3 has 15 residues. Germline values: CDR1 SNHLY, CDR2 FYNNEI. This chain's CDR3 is CASSESGGNTGELFF. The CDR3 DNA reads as TGTGCCAGCAGTGAATCCGGGGGGAACACCGGGGAGCTGTTTTTT.

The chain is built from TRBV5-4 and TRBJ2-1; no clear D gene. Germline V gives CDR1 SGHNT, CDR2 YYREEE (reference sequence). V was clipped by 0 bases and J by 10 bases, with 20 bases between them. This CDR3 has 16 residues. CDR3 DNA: TGTGCCAGCAGCTTGGGGGTCCAGAGTGCCGCCCAAGAGCAGTTCTTC. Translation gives CASSLGVQSAAQEQFF. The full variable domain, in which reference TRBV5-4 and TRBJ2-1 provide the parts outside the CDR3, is ETGVTQSPTHLIKTRGQQVTLRCSSQSGHNTVSWYQQALGQGPQFIFQYYREEENGRGNFPPRFSGLQFPNYSSELNVNALELDDSALYLCASSLGVQSAAQEQFFGPGTRLTVL.

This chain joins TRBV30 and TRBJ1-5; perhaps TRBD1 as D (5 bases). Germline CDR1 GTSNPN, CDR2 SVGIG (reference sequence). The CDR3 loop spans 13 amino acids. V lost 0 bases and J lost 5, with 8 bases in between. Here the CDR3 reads CAWSVGEDQPQHF. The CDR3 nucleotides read TGTGCCTGGAGTGTAGGGGAGGATCAGCCCCAGCATTTT.

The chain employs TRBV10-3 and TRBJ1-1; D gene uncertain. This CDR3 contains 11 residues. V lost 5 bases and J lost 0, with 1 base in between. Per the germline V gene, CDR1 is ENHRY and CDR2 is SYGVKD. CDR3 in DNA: TGTGCCATCAGTATGAACACTGAAGCTTTCTTT. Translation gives CAISMNTEAFF.

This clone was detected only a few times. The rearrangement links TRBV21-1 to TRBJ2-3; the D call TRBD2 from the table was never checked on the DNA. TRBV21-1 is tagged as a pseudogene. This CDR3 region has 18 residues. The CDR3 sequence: CASSKDPGGDKGADTQYF. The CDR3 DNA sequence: TGTGCCAGCAGCAAAGACCCCGGGGGGGACAAAGGGGCAGATACGCAGTATTTT.

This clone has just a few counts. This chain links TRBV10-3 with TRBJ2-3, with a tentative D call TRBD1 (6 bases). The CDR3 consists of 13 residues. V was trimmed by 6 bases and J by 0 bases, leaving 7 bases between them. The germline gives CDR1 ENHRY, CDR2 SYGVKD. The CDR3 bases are TGTGCCATCAGGGGACAAAGCACAGATACGCAGTATTTT. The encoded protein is CAIRGQSTDTQYF.

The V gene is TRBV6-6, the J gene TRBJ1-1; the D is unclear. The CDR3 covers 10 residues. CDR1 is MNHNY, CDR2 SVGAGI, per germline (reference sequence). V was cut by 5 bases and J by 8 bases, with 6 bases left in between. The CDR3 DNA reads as TGTGCCAGCAGTCCCAGGGAAGCTTTCTTT. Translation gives CASSPREAFF.

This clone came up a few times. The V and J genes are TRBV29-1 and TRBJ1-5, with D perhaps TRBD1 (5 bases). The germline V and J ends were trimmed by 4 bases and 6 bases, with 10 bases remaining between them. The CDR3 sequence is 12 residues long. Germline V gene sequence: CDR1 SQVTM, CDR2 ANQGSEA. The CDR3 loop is CSVGGGGQPQHF. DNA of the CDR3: TGCAGCGTTGGGGGGGGAGGTCAGCCCCAGCATTTT.

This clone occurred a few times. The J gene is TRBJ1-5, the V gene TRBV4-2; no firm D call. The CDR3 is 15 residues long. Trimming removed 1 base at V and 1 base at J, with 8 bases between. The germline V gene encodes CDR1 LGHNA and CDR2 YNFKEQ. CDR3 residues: CASSQVGGSNQPQHF. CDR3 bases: TGTGCCAGCAGCCAAGTCGGTGGGAGCAATCAGCCCCAGCATTTT.

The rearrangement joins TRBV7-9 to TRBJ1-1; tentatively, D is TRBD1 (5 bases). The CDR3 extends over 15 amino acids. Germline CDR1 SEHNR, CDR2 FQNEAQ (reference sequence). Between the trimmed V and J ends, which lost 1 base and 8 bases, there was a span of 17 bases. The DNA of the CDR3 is TGTGCCAGCAGCTTAGGAAGGGACCCGAACGGGGAAGCTTTCTTT. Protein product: CASSLGRDPNGEAFF.

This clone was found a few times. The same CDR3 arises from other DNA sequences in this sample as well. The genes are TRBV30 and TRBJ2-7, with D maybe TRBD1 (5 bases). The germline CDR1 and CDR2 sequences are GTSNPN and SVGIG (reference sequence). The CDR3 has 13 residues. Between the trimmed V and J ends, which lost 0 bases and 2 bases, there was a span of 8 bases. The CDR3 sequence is CAWSVGQAYEQYF. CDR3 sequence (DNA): TGTGCCTGGAGTGTGGGGCAGGCCTACGAGCAGTACTTC.

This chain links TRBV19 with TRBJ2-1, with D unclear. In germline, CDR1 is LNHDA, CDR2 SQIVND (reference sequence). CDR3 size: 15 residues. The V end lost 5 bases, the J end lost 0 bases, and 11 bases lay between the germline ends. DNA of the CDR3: TGTGCCAGTAGTCCTATGGGGAACTCCTACAATGAGCAGTTCTTC. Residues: CASSPMGNSYNEQFF.

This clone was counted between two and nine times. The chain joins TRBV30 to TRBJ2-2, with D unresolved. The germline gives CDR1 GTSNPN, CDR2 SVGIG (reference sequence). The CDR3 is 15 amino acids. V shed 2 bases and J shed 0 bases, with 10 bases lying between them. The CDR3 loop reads CAWSKGIANTGELFF. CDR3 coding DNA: TGTGCCTGGAGTAAGGGCATCGCGAACACCGGGGAGCTGTTTTTT.

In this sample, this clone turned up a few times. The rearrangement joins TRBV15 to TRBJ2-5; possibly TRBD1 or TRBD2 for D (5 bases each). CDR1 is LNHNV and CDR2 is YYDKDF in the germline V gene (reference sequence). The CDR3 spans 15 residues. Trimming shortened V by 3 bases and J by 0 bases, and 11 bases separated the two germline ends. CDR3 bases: TGTGCCACCAGCAGCATCTCGGGACACCAAGAGACCCAGTACTTC. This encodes CATSSISGHQETQYF.

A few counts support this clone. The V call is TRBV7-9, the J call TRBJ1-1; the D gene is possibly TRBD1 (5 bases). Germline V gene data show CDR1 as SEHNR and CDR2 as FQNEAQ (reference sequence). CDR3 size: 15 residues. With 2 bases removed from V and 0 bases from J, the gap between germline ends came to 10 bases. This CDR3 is CASSLRQSMNTEAFF. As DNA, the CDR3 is TGTGCCAGCAGCTTAAGACAGTCCATGAACACTGAAGCTTTCTTT.

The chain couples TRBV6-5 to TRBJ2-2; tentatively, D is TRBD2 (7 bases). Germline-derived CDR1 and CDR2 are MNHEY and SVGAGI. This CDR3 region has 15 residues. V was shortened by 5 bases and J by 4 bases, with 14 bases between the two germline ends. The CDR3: CASSPGGAITGELFF. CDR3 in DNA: TGTGCCAGCAGTCCTGGGGGGGCCATCACCGGGGAGCTGTTTTTT.

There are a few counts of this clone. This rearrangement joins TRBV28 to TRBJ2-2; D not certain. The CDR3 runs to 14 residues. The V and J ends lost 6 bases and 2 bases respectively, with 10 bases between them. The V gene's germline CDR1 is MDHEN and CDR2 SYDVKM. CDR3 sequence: CASREASNTGELFF. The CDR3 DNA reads TGTGCCAGCAGGGAAGCCTCAAACACCGGGGAGCTGTTTTTT. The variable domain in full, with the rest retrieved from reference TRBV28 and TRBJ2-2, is DVKVTQSSRYLVKRTGEKVFLECVQDMDHENMFWYRQDPGLGLRLIYFSYDVKMKEKGDIPEGYSVSREKKERFSLILESASTNQTSMYLCASREASNTGELFFGEGSRLTVL.

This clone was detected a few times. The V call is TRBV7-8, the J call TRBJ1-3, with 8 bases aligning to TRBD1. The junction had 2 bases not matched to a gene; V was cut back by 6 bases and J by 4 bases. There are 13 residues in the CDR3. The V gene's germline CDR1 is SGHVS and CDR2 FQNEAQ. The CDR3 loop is CASSQGAGNTIYF. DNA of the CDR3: TGTGCCAGCAGTCAGGGGGCGGGAAACACCATATATTTT.